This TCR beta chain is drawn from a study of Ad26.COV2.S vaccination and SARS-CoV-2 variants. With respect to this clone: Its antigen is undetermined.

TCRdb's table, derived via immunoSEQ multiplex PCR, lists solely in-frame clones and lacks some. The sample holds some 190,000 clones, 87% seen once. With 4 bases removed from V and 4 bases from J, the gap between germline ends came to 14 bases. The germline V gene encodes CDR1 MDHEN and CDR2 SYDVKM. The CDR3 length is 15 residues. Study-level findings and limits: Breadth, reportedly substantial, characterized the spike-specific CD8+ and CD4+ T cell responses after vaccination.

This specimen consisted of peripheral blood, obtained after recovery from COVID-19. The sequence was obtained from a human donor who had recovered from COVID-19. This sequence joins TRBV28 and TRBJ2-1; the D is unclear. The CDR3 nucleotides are TGTGCCAGCAGTTCTTCTCCTACTTGGTACAATGAGCAGTTCTTC. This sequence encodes CASSSSPTWYNEQFF.